The T cell receptor beta chain under discussion was sequenced for a study of blood T cell repertoires in COVID-19. Assay: immunoSEQ multiplex PCR; the TCRdb copy retains only in-frame clones and omits some. Of tens of thousands of clones in the sample, roughly 86% were seen once. Germline V lookup: CDR1 SGHNT, CDR2 YENEEA. The CDR3 is 14 amino acids. V lost 5 bases, J lost 7 bases, and 9 bases stayed unmatched. This TCR derives from an older man with acute or convalescent COVID-19. The V gene is TRBV11-3, the J gene TRBJ1-1, with TRBD1 identical over 8 bases. Source material: peripheral blood. DNA for the CDR3: TGTGCCAGCAGCGCAGGGGGCGCGAATGATGAAGCTTTCTTT. Translation gives CASSAGGANDEAFF.